Following are 20 T cell receptor beta chains from one sample sequenced in a study of regulatory T cells in long-lasting Graves disease. Building the TCR beta libraries relied on iRepertoire HTBI primers, and CDR3 regions underwent Arm-PCR. TCRdb processed the multiplex PCR reads anew with MiXCR; each CDR3 protein has one entry. This table has around 500,000 distinct CDR3 sequences, about 15% appearing once. The time point is: newly diagnosed GD, antithyroid drugs for less than 3 months. TCR sequences were obtained from RNA taken from PBMCs. A further study also used this sample, focusing on T cells in Graves' hyperthyroidism and ophthalmopathy.

This sample comprised peripheral blood mononuclear cells (PBMCs), obtained at new diagnosis, from a patient treated with antithyroid drugs. The origin of the receptors is a woman aged 35-65 years with Graves disease.

In this sample, this clonotype turned up once. The CDR3 is CASTTTGVNTEAFF. CDR3 in DNA: TGTGCCAGCACCACGACAGGCGTGAACACTGAAGCTTTCTTT. V usage is TRBV5-4 and J usage is TRBJ1-1; tentative D call: TRBD1 (6 bases). This CDR3 contains 14 residues. Between the trimmed V and J ends, which lost 6 bases and 0 bases, there was a span of 12 bases. Germline V gives CDR1 SGHNT, CDR2 YYREEE (reference sequence).

This clonotype has at least ten counts. The rearrangement uses TRBV6-5 and TRBJ1-1; 8 bases are shared with TRBD1. Germline V CDR1 and CDR2: MNHEY, SVGAGI. The CDR3 has 16 amino acids. V dropped 4 bases and J dropped 0; count of bases not matched to a gene: 7. CDR3 in amino acids: CASSLGNRGMNTEAFF. CDR3 sequence (DNA): TGTGCCAGCAGTTTGGGGAACAGGGGGATGAACACTGAAGCTTTCTTT.

V is TRBV3-1 and J is TRBJ2-2, with TRBD2 matching over 14 bases. The length of the CDR3 is 20 residues. V lost 4 bases and J lost 0; bases outside the gene matches: 10. Per the germline V gene, CDR1 is LGHDT and CDR2 is YNNKEL (reference sequence). CDR3 coding DNA: TGTGCCAGCAGCCCCCGGACTAGCGGGGGGTCCATCTCGAACACCGGGGAGCTGTTTTTT. It yields the protein CASSPRTSGGSISNTGELFF.

This clonotype has a handful of counts. This chain's CDR3 is CASLLLGNTEAFF. CDR3 sequence (DNA): TGTGCCAGCCTCCTGCTTGGGAACACTGAAGCTTTCTTT. J is TRBJ1-1 and V is TRBV19; D remains unclear. Trimming took 9 bases from V and 1 from J, leaving 12 bases between them. Germline values: CDR1 LNHDA, CDR2 SQIVND (reference sequence). The CDR3 runs 13 residues.

The chain uses TRBV6-2 or TRBV6-3 and TRBJ2-1, with TRBD1 as a possible D gene (8 bases). CDR1 and CDR2 from the germline V gene are MNHEY and SVGEGT. The CDR3 length is 15 residues. V gave up 6 bases and J gave up 8 bases, with 20 bases separating them. DNA for the CDR3: TGTGCCAGCAGACCTACGCCAACAGGGGGGGATGAGCAGTTCTTC. Amino acid sequence: CASRPTPTGGDEQFF.

This clonotype was found many times. The J gene is TRBJ2-3, the V gene TRBV2; 9 positions match TRBD2. The length of the CDR3 is 16 residues. Germline-derived CDR1 and CDR2 are SNHLY and FYNNEI. J lost 2 bases, V lost 4 bases, and 7 bases had no gene match. CDR3 loop: CASSGGAGLATDTQYF. For the CDR3, the DNA is TGTGCCAGCAGTGGAGGGGCGGGACTAGCCACAGATACGCAGTATTTT.

The chain combines TRBV19 with TRBJ1-1; TRBD1 is a possible D gene (5 bases). The CDR3 sequence is 14 residues long. Germline V gene data show CDR1 as LNHDA and CDR2 as SQIVND (reference sequence). V dropped 9 bases and J dropped 10 bases, with 24 bases sitting between them. The CDR3, as DNA: TGTGCCAGCCGAACGACAGTTAGTCATAGAGGAGCTTTCTTT. This gives the protein CASRTTVSHRGAFF.

This clonotype came up a few times. The CDR3 DNA sequence: TGTGCCAGCAGCACACGAGCGGGAGGTGAAGCTTTCTTT. Amino acids: CASSTRAGGEAFF. The V call is TRBV9, the J call TRBJ1-1; D unresolved. This CDR3 region has 13 residues. With 4 bases removed from V and 7 bases from J, the gap between germline ends came to 14 bases. Germline V gene sequence: CDR1 SGDLS, CDR2 YYNGEE.

This clonotype was counted between two and nine times. This chain joins TRBV28 and TRBJ2-7; a weak D match, TRBD1 (6 bases). V was shortened by 5 bases and J by 2 bases, with 10 bases between the two germline ends. CDR1 is MDHEN and CDR2 is SYDVKM in the germline V gene. The CDR3 loop spans 13 amino acids. CDR3 region: CASSRGGAYEQYF. CDR3 in DNA: TGTGCCAGCAGTCGAGGGGGTGCCTACGAGCAGTACTTC.

This clonotype was observed a handful of times. V gene TRBV6-5 combines with J gene TRBJ2-1; D is unclear. Germline V gene sequence: CDR1 MNHEY, CDR2 SVGAGI. V shed 2 bases and J shed 10 bases, with 6 bases lying between them. This CDR3 is 11 amino acids long. CDR3 DNA: TGTGCCAGCAGTTACGTCCGCGAGCAGTTCTTC. It codes for CASSYVREQFF.

This clonotype was counted many times. The V gene is TRBV29-1, the J gene TRBJ1-1; TRBD1 is a possible D gene (6 bases). V gave up 4 bases and J gave up 5 bases, with 11 bases separating them. Germline V CDR1 and CDR2: SQVTM, ANQGSEA. This CDR3 spans 12 amino acids. The CDR3 DNA is TGCAGCGTTGGAGGGGGAGGTACTGAAGCTTTCTTT. Translated: CSVGGGGTEAFF.

This clonotype was detected ten times or more. The V and J genes are TRBV9 and TRBJ2-7; possibly TRBD1 for D (6 bases). Germline CDR1 reads SGDLS; CDR2 reads YYNGEE. This CDR3 contains 13 residues. V was clipped by 2 bases and J by 3 bases, with 9 bases between them. CDR3 loop: CASSVEGDYEQYF. The DNA for the CDR3 is TGTGCCAGCAGCGTTGAGGGGGACTACGAGCAGTACTTC. The full variable domain, its missing parts supplied by reference TRBV9 and TRBJ2-7, is DSGVTQTPKHLITATGQRVTLRCSPRSGDLSVYWYQQSLDQGLQFLIQYYNGEERAKGNILERFSAQQFPDLHSELNLSSLELGDSALYFCASSVEGDYEQYFGPGTRLTVT.

As for this clonotype: Just one base apart from a much larger clone, this may be a read error. Here the CDR3 omits its conserved ending phenylalanine or tryptophan, so a read error is the likely source. V gene TRBV6-1 combines with J gene TRBJ1-5; D unclear. Trimming removed 5 bases from V and 0 bases from J, with 20 bases in between. Germline V lookup: CDR1 MNHNS, CDR2 SASEGT. The CDR3 covers 18 residues. As DNA, the CDR3 is TGTGCCAGCAGTCAAAGCCGTACACCCACGGATAGCAATCAGCCCCAGCATTTA. This sequence encodes CASSQSRTPTDSNQPQHL.

The sample holds a few counts of this clonotype. The V gene is TRBV12-3 or TRBV12-4, the J gene TRBJ1-5; 10 bases align to TRBD1. The CDR3 is 17 residues long. The ends lost 6 bases at V and 2 bases at J; junction bases unmatched: 10. The CDR3 reads CASSYPTGGTGNQPQHF. The CDR3 DNA is TGTGCCAGCAGCTACCCGACAGGGGGCACGGGCAATCAGCCCCAGCATTTT.

In its sample, this clonotype was seen many times. The chain employs TRBV5-6 and TRBJ2-2; D unresolved. Germline-derived CDR1 and CDR2 are SGHDT and YYEEEE. Trimming took off 2 bases at V and 1 base at J, with 12 bases between the two ends. The CDR3 totals 16 residues. CDR3 DNA sequence: TGTGCCAGCAGCTTAGAAAGTGACATGAACACCGGGGAGCTGTTTTTT. This gives the protein CASSLESDMNTGELFF.

This clonotype was recorded many times. CDR3 coding DNA: TGTGCCAGCACTTGGGCGGTCACCGGGGAGCTGTTTTTT. Residues: CASTWAVTGELFF. This chain uses TRBV2 with TRBJ2-2; D gene unclear. Looked up from germline, CDR1 is SNHLY and CDR2 is FYNNEI. V was pared by 7 bases and J by 4 bases, with 10 bases between. The CDR3 contains 13 residues.

The V gene is TRBV7-2, the J gene TRBJ2-5, with 8 bases that match TRBD2. This CDR3 has 15 amino acids. J gave up 4 bases and V 4 bases, and 8 bases lay outside the gene matches. Per the germline V gene, CDR1 is SGHTA and CDR2 is FQGNSA. The DNA for the CDR3 is TGTGCCAGCAGCTCTACTAGCGGTCTGGGAGAGACCCAGTACTTC. It encodes CASSSTSGLGETQYF.

This clonotype was detected ten times or more. The chain recombines TRBV24-1 with TRBJ2-1, with 8 positions matching TRBD2. The CDR3 totals 13 residues. V lost 7 bases, J lost 6 bases, and 4 bases stayed unmatched. Germline CDR1 and CDR2: KGHDR and SFDVKD. CDR3 protein: CATSGGVRNEQFF. The DNA of the CDR3 is TGTGCCACCAGCGGGGGGGTCCGCAATGAGCAGTTCTTC.

This clonotype was counted at least ten times. The CDR3 here is CASSQGWGPGENTQYF. The CDR3, as DNA: TGTGCCAGCAGCCAAGGTTGGGGACCGGGTGAGAATACGCAGTATTTT. J is TRBJ2-3 and V is TRBV14; D may correspond to TRBD1 or TRBD2 (5 bases each). CDR1 and CDR2 (germline): SGHDN, FVKESK. The V and J ends lost 1 base and 7 bases respectively, with 18 bases between them. This CDR3 is 16 amino acids long.

This clonotype was found many times. The rearrangement joins TRBV12-3 or TRBV12-4 to TRBJ1-2; no firm D call. The V gene lost 5 bases and the J gene lost 3 bases, with 16 bases spanning the gap. The CDR3 contains 15 residues. The CDR3 region is CASSAPVWGDYGYTF. CDR3 sequence (DNA): TGTGCCAGCAGTGCCCCGGTTTGGGGTGACTATGGCTACACCTTC.